The entry below gives a single TCR beta chain sequence along with its context. Authors' analysis steps: Counts of nucleated cells, estimated from reference gene primer amplification, were obtained. TCRdb's table, derived via immunoSEQ multiplex PCR, lists solely in-frame clones and lacks some. V and J calls and clone size are given by that table; D and trimming were obtained from the DNA. The sample has under 200,000 clones; just under 90% are singletons. The sample comes from a study of blood T cell repertoires in COVID-19. Study context: Samples representing acute and convalescent COVID-19 were sourced from the United States, Italy and Spain. T cells, B-cell-depleted T cells, or PBMCs supplied cDNA or gDNA.

Germline V lookup: CDR1 SQVTM, CDR2 ANQGSEA. V dropped 4 bases and J dropped 4; count of bases not matched to a gene: 13. The CDR3 loop spans 16 amino acids. Sequencing input: peripheral blood. The rearrangement uses TRBV29-1 and TRBJ2-1; 7 bases fit TRBD2. The source is a man aged 18 to 35 with active or convalescent COVID-19. The CDR3 DNA reads TGCAGCGTTGGTCCTTCTGAGCGGGACGTTTACAATGAGCAGTTCTTC. Amino acid sequence: CSVGPSERDVYNEQFF.